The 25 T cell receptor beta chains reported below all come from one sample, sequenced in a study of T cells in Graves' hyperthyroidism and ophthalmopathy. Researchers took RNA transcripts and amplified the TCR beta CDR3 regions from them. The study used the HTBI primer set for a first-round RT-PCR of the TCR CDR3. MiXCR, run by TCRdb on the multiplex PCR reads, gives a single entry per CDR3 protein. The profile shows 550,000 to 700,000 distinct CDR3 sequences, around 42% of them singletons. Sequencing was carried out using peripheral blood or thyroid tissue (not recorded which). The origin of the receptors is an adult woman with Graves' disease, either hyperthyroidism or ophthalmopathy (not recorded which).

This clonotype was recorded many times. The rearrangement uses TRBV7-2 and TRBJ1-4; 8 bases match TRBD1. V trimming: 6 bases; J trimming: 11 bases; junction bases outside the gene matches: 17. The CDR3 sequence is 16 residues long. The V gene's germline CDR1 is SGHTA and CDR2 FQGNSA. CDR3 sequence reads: CASRVEEAGGAGKLFF. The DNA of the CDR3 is TGTGCCAGCAGAGTAGAAGAAGCAGGGGGCGCGGGGAAACTGTTTTTT.

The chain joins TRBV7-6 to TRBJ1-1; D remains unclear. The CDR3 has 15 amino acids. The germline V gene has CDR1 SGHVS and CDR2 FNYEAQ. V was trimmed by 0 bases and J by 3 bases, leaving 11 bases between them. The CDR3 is CASSLAGVGDTEAFF. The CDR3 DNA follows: TGTGCCAGCAGCTTAGCCGGGGTTGGTGACACTGAAGCTTTCTTT.

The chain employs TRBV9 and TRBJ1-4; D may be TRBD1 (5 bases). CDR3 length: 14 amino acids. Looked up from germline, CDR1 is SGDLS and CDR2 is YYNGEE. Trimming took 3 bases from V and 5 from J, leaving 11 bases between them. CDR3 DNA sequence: TGTGCCAGCAGCGGATCCCGGGACAATGAAAAACTGTTTTTT. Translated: CASSGSRDNEKLFF.

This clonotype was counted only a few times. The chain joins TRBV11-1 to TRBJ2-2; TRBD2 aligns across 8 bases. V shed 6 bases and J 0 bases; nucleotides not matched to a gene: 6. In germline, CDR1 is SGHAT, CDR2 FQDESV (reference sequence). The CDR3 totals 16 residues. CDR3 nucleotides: TGTGCCAGCAGTTCTTTAGCGGGGTCGAACACCGGGGAGCTGTTTTTT. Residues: CASSSLAGSNTGELFF.

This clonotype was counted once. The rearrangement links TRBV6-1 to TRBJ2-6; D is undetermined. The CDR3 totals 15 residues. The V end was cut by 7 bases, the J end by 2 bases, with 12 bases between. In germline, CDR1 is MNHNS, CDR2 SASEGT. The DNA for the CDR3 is TGTGCCAGCAAGACGATAGGGACTGGGGCCAACGTCCTGACTTTC. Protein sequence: CASKTIGTGANVLTF.

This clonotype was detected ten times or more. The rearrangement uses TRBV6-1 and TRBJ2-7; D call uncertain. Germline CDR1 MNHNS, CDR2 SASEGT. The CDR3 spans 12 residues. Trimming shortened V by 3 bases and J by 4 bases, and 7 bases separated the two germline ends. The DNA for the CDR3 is TGTGCCAGCAGTGACTACGGGTACGAGCAGTACTTC. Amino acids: CASSDYGYEQYF.

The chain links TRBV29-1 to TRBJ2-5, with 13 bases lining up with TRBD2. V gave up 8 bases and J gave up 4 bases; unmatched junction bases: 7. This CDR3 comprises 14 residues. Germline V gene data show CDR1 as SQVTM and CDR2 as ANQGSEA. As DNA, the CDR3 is TGCAGCAGTGCCGGACTAGCGGGAGTAGAGACCCAGTACTTC. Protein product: CSSAGLAGVETQYF.

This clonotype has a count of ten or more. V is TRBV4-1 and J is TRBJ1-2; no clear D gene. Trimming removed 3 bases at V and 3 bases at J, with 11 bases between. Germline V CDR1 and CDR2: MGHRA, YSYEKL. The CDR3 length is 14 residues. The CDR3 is CASSHIGGDYGYTF. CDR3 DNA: TGCGCCAGCAGCCACATCGGCGGGGACTATGGCTACACCTTC.

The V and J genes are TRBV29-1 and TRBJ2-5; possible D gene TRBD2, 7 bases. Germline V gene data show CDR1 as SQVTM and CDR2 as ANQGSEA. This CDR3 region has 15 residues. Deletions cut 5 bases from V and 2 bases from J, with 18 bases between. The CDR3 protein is CSVKRRGGPQETQYF. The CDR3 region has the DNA TGCAGCGTTAAAAGGAGGGGGGGCCCTCAAGAGACCCAGTACTTC.

The CDR3 here is CSAKIPSRDTGEETQYF. CDR3 in DNA: TGCAGTGCCAAAATCCCGTCAAGGGACACCGGGGAAGAGACCCAGTACTTC. The V gene is TRBV20-1, the J gene TRBJ2-5; the D gene is possibly TRBD1 (6 bases). The CDR3 is 17 amino acids. Trimming removed 6 bases from V and 3 bases from J, with 26 bases in between. CDR1 is DFQATT, CDR2 SNEGSKA, per germline (reference sequence).

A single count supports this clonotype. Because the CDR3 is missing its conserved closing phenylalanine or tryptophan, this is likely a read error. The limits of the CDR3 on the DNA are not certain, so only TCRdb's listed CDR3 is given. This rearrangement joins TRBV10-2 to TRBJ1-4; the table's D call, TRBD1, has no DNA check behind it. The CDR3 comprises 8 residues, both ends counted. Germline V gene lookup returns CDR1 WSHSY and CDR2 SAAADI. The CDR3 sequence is CASTRTDL.

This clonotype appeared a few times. The CDR3 loop reads CASSRRRGPPFWANVLTF. In DNA, the CDR3 is TGTGCCAGCAGCCGTCGCAGGGGGCCACCTTTCTGGGCCAACGTCCTGACTTTC. This chain links TRBV7-8 with TRBJ2-6; 8 bases agree with TRBD1. The germline CDR1 and CDR2 sequences are SGHVS and FQNEAQ. The CDR3 has 18 amino acids. With 5 bases clipped from V and 5 bases from J, the junction kept 14 bases outside the gene matches. Full variable domain (rest looked up from reference TRBV7-8 and TRBJ2-6): GAGVSQSPRYKVAKRGQDVALRCDPISGHVSLFWYQQALGQGPEFLTYFQNEAQLDKSGLPSDRFFAERPEGSVSTLKIQRTQQEDSAVYLCASSRRRGPPFWANVLTFGAGSRLTVL.

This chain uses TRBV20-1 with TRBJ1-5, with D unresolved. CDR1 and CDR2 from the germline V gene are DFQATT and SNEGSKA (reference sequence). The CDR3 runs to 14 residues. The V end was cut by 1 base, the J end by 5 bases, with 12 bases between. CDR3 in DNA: TGCAGTGCTAGAGCCAGCGGGGTGGATCAGCCCCAGCATTTT. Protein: CSARASGVDQPQHF.

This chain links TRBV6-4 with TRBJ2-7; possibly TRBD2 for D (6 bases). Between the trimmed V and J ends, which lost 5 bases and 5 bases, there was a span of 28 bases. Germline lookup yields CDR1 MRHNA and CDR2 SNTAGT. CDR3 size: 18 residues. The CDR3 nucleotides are TGTGCCAGCAGTAAACAACCTAGTTACGGGAGCTTAAAGAACGAGCAGTACTTC. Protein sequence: CASSKQPSYGSLKNEQYF.

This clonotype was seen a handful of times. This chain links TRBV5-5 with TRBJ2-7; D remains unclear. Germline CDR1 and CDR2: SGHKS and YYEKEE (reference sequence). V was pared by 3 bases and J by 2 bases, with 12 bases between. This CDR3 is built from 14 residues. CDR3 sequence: CASSWGVLPYEQYF. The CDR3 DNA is TGTGCCAGCAGCTGGGGTGTACTTCCCTACGAGCAGTACTTC. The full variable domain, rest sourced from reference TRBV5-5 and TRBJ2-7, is DAGVTQSPTHLIKTRGQQVTLRCSPISGHKSVSWYQQVLGQGPQFIFQYYEKEERGRGNFPDRFSARQFPNYSSELNVNALLLGDSALYLCASSWGVLPYEQYFGPGTRLTVT.

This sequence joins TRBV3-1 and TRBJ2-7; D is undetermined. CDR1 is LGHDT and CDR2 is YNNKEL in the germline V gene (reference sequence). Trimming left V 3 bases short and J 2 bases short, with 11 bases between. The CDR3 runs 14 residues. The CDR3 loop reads CASSQRLSTYEQYF. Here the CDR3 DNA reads TGTGCCAGCAGCCAGCGCTTGAGCACCTACGAGCAGTACTTC.

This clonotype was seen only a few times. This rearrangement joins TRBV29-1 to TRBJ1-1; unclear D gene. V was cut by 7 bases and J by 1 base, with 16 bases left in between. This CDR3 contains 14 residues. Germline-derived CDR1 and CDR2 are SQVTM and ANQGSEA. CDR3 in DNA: TGCAGCGGGTCAATCACCGGTAGGAACACTGAAGCTTTCTTT. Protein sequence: CSGSITGRNTEAFF.

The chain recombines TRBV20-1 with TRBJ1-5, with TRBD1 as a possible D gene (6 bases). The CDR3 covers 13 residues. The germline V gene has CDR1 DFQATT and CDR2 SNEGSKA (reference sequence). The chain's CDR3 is CSLEEGGNQPQHF. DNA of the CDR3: TGCAGCTTAGAGGAGGGGGGCAATCAGCCCCAGCATTTT.

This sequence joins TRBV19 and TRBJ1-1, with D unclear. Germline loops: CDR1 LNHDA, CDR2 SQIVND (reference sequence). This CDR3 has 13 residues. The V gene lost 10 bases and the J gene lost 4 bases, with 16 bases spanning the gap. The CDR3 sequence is CATGLAESTEAFF. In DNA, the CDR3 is TGTGCCACAGGACTCGCGGAGAGCACTGAAGCTTTCTTT.

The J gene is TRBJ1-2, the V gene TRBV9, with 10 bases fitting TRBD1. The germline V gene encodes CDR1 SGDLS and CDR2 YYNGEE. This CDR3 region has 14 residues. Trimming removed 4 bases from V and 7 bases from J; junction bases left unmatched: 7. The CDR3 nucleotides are TGTGCCAGCAGCAACCCGGGGACAGGGGCTGGCTACACCTTC. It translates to CASSNPGTGAGYTF.

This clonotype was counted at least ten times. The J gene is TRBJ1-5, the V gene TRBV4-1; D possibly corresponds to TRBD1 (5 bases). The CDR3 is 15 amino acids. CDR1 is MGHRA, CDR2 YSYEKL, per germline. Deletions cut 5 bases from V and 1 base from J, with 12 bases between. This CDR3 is CASSTIGGSNQPQHF. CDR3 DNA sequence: TGCGCCAGCAGCACGATCGGGGGGAGCAATCAGCCCCAGCATTTT.

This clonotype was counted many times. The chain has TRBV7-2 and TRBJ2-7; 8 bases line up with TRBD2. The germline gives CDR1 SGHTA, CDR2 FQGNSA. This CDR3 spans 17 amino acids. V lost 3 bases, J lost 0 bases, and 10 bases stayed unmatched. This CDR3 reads CASSFVSGNLDSYEQYF. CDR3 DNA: TGTGCCAGCAGCTTCGTTAGCGGGAACCTTGACTCCTACGAGCAGTACTTC.

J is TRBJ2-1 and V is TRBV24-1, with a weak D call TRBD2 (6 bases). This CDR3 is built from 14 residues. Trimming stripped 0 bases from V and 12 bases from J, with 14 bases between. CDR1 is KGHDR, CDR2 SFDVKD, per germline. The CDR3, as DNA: TGTGCCACCAGTGATTTGTGGGGGGAGACTGGGCAGTTCTTC. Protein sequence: CATSDLWGETGQFF.

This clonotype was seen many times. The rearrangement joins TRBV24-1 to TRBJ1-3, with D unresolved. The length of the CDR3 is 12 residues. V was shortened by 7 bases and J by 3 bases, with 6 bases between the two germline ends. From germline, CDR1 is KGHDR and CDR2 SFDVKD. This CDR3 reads CATSQYGNTIYF. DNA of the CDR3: TGTGCCACCAGCCAATATGGAAACACCATATATTTT.

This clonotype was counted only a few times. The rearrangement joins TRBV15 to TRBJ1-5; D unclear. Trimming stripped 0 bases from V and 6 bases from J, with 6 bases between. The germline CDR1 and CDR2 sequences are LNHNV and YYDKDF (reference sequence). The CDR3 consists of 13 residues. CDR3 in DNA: TGTGCCACCAGCAGAGATCAGTTTCAGCCCCAGCATTTT. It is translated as CATSRDQFQPQHF.